This T cell receptor (beta chain) derives from a study of CD8+ T cells in alopecia areata. Extraction of RNA preceded its reverse transcription into cDNA, which served as the sequencing template. Sequencing was performed with immunoSEQ multiplex PCR; in TCRdb, only in-frame clones are kept and a portion is missing. The sample comprises 150,000 to 200,000 clones, around three fifths of which are singletons, and about 12% rests with the top ten. V lost 0 bases to trimming and J lost 3 bases, with 6 bases between them. The germline CDR1 and CDR2 sequences are MGHRA and YSYEKL. The CDR3 sequence is 14 residues long. Treatment in this sample: oral pan-JAK inhibitor, 5-10 mg twice daily. With regard to this clone: Its antigen is still unknown.

Study-level findings and limits: Clonality was higher in lesional than normal scalp, especially in alopecia totalis/universalis. In scalp and blood, many expanded lesional clones persisted during tofacitinib.

The receptor comes from a human donor with alopecia areata. The rearrangement joins TRBV4-1 to TRBJ1-5; no reliable D call. The sequenced sample was CD8+ T cells sorted from blood, obtained at week 24, from a patient treated with tofacitinib. The CDR3 is CASSQEGNNQPQHF. CDR3 in DNA: TGCGCCAGCAGCCAAGAGGGCAACAATCAGCCCCAGCATTTT.